Included here is one TCR beta chain sequence, with context. Its antigen is unknown. These data originate in a study of T cell repertoires in cytomegalovirus infection. For the study at large: CMV infection together with matching HLA type was indicated by public TCR beta signatures. Notes on the study in general: Clonotype analysis showed dominance of the ex vivo response by HLA-C-restricted CMV-specific TCR beta clonotypes. The cumulative frequency of public TCR beta families distinguished individuals who carried CMV together with the relevant HLA.

The germline V gene encodes CDR1 MNHEY and CDR2 SMNVEV (reference sequence). This CDR3 spans 16 amino acids. V lost 1 base to trimming and J lost 2 bases, with 15 bases between them. Each CDR3 protein gets one entry after TCRdb re-called the reads with MiXCR. The profile covers 85,000 to 130,000 distinct CDR3 sequences, with more than 20% appearing a single time and about two fifths taken by the ten largest. Sequenced input: CD8+ T cells from PBMCs. This clonotype was sampled from a human donor in good health (CMV status not recorded). Some clones in this sample may be carry-over from other donors' samples. The chain joins TRBV27 to TRBJ2-7, with D perhaps matching TRBD1 (6 bases). CDR3 loop: CASSLYQGINPYEQYF. The CDR3 region has the DNA TGTGCCAGCAGTTTATACCAGGGGATCAACCCCTACGAGCAGTACTTC.